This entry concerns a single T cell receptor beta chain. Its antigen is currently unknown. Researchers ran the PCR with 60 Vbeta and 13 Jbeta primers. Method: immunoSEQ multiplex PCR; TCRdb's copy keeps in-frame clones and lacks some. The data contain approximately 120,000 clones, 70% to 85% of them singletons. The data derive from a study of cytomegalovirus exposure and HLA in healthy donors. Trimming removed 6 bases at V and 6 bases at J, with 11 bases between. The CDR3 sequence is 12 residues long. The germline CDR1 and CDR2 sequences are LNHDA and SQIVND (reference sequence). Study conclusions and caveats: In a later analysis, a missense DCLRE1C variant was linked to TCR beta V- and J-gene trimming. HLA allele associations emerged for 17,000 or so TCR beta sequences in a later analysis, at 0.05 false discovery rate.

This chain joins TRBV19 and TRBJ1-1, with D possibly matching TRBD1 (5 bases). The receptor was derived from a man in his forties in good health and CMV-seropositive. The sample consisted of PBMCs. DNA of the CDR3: TGTGCCAGTAGGGGGGGAGTCGCTGAAGCTTTCTTT. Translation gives CASRGGVAEAFF.